This T cell receptor (beta chain) was captured in a study of T-cell memory formation after mild COVID-19. The table lists this clonotype with a few counts. What it binds is unknown. General study results and limits: Mainly CM and EM harbored the contracting CD4+ clones; mainly EMRA harbored the CD8+ ones.

The CDR3 runs 16 residues. Trimming took 4 bases from V and 3 from J; bases not matched to a gene: 8. Germline CDR1 reads SGHKS; CDR2 reads YYEKEE (reference sequence). TCRdb used MiXCR to reprocess the 5' RACE reads, holding one entry per CDR3 protein. The top ten clones hold approximately 13% of a sample with approximately 490,000 distinct CDR3 sequences, around 21% of them seen once. This chain uses TRBV5-5 with TRBJ2-2, with 8 bases lining up with TRBD2. Material for sequencing was PBMCs or a T cell subset sorted from them (not recorded which). This sequence originates from an adult woman who had mild COVID-19 (a few samples of this study predate the infection). Cell type and time point are not known. The chain's CDR3 is CASSPYVTSDTGELFF. As DNA, the CDR3 is TGTGCCAGCAGCCCTTATGTGACTAGCGACACCGGGGAGCTGTTTTTT.